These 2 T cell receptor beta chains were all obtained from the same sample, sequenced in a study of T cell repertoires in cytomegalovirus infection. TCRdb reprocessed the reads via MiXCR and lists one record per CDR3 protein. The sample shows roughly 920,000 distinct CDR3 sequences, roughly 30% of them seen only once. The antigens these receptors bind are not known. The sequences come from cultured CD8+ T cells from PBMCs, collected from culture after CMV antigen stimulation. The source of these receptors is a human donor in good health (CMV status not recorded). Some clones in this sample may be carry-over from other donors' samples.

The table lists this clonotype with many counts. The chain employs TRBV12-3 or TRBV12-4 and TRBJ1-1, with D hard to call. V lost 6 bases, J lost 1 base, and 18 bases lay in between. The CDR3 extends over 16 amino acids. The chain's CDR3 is CASRPPGRAANTEAFF. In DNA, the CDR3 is TGTGCCAGCAGGCCCCCCGGCAGAGCGGCGAACACTGAAGCTTTCTTT.

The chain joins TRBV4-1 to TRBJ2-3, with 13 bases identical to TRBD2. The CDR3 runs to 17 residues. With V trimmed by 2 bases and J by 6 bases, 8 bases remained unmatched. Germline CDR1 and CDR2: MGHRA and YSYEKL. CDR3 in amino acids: CASSQKGLAGSKDTQYF. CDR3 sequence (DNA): TGCGCCAGCAGCCAAAAGGGACTAGCGGGGTCCAAGGATACGCAGTATTTT.